A selection of T cell receptor beta chains follows, all from one sample in a study of blood T cell repertoires in COVID-19. Generated by immunoSEQ multiplex PCR, the TCRdb table keeps only in-frame clones and is missing some. The table has approximately 220,000 clones, 84% seen once. Specimen: peripheral blood. All receptors come from a woman aged 25 to 45 who had recovered from COVID-19. Both conserved end residues are part of each CDR3. D genes are given only for firm matches. Expanded clones get a size class; other rows say once, few or many, or leave the size out.

D	size	J	V	DNA	CDR3
.	.	TRBJ1-5	TRBV6-5	TGTGCCAGCAGTTACGGAGGGGCTGGTCAGCCCCAGCATTTT	CASSYGGAGQPQHF
.	.	TRBJ1-2	TRBV5-4	TGTGCCAGCAGCTTTGAAACTCCCAACTATGGCTACACCTTC	CASSFETPNYGYTF
TRBD1	.	TRBJ1-2	TRBV5-6	TGTGCCAGCAGACTGACAGGGCTCTATGGCTACACCTTC	CASRLTGLYGYTF
TRBD2	.	TRBJ2-3	TRBV30	TGTGCCTCCTACGGACTAGCGGGATGGGGAGATACGCAGTATTTT	CASYGLAGWGDTQYF
TRBD1	.	TRBJ2-1	TRBV19	TGTGCCAGTAGTGTACAGGGGACCTACAATGAGCAGTTCTTC	CASSVQGTYNEQFF
TRBD2	.	TRBJ2-3	TRBV19	TGTGCCAGTAGTATGACGTCGGGACTAGCGAGGATAAATACGCAGTATTTT	CASSMTSGLARINTQYF
TRBD2	few	TRBJ2-7	TRBV7-3	TGTGCCAGCAGCTTAACTAGCGGGAGCTACGAGCAGTACTTC	CASSLTSGSYEQYF
.	.	TRBJ1-1	TRBV18	TGTGCCAGCTCGCGCGAGACAGAAGGCACTGAAGCTTTCTTT	CASSRETEGTEAFF
.	few	TRBJ2-7	TRBV5-1	TGCGCCAGCAGCTTGGGCCAGGGTGACGAGCAGTACTTC	CASSLGQGDEQYF
.	.	TRBJ1-2	TRBV30	TGTGCCTGGAGTGTAAGTCAGGGCTACTATGGCTACACCTTC	CAWSVSQGYYGYTF
TRBD1	.	TRBJ1-4	TRBV7-9	TGTGCCAGCAGCTTAGCGGGACAGGCGGGGACAACTAATGAAAAACTGTTTTTT	CASSLAGQAGTTNEKLFF
TRBD1	.	TRBJ1-2	TRBV5-1	TGCGCCAGCAGCAAACCGGGACAGGAGAACTATGGCTACACCTTC	CASSKPGQENYGYTF
TRBD1	.	TRBJ1-3	TRBV28	TGTGCCAGCAATCCGGGACAGCCCCTTCTCGGAAACACCATATATTTT	CASNPGQPLLGNTIYF
.	few	TRBJ2-1	TRBV6-2/TRBV6-3	TGTGCCAGCAGTGGACTGGGGTTGCCATGGGCGGGGTACAATGAGCAGTTCTTC	CASSGLGLPWAGYNEQFF
TRBD2	.	TRBJ2-1	TRBV30	TGTGCCTGGAGTGTAGGGCTAGCGGGAAACAATGAGCAGTTCTTC	CAWSVGLAGNNEQFF
.	few	TRBJ1-3	TRBV10-1	TGCGCCAGCAGTGAGTTTAAGAGCTCTGGAAACACCATATATTTT	CASSEFKSSGNTIYF
TRBD1	few	TRBJ1-6	TRBV20-1	TGCAGTGCTAGTTTCGACAGGGGTGGGTTTTCGCGTTCACCCCTCCACTTT	CSASFDRGGFSRSPLHF
.	.	TRBJ1-3	TRBV27	TGTGCCAGCAGTGCCAACCCATCGAGGGTCGATGGAAACACCATATATTTT	CASSANPSRVDGNTIYF
.	once	TRBJ1-5	TRBV7-3	TGTGCCAGCAGCTTAGCACAGGGACAGCCCCAGCATTTT	CASSLAQGQPQHF
TRBD1	.	TRBJ2-2	TRBV24-1	TGTGCCGCTACAGGGGGAGCGAACACCGGGGAGCTGTTTTTT	CAATGGANTGELFF
.	.	TRBJ2-4	TRBV30	TGTGCCTGGACACGTGCGGACAGAGCCAAAAACATTCAGTACTTC	CAWTRADRAKNIQYF
TRBD2	.	TRBJ2-5	TRBV28	TGTGCCAGCAGTGGGACTAGCGGGTTACAAGAGACCCAGTACTTC	CASSGTSGLQETQYF
TRBD1	.	TRBJ2-2	TRBV7-8	TGTGCCAGCAGCAGATCCGGACAGGGGGCGTGGGAGCTGTTTTTT	CASSRSGQGAWELFF
.	.	TRBJ1-3	TRBV15	TGTGCCACCAGCAGGGTTACAGGGCGGGACACCATATATTTT	CATSRVTGRDTIYF
TRBD1	.	TRBJ2-1	TRBV6-5	TGTGCCAGCAGTCTCTCGGACAGGTTTTACAATGAGCAGTTCTTC	CASSLSDRFYNEQFF
.	.	TRBJ2-7	TRBV6-5	TGTGCCAGCGCTGAGGGGACTTCCTACGAGCAGTACTTC	CASAEGTSYEQYF
TRBD1	.	TRBJ2-4	TRBV2	TGTGCCAGCAGTGACCGACACAGGGGTATAAACATTCAGTACTTC	CASSDRHRGINIQYF
TRBD1	.	TRBJ1-1	TRBV18	TGTGCCAGCTCACCGGACAGGGCGAACACTGAAGCTTTCTTT	CASSPDRANTEAFF
.	.	TRBJ2-2	TRBV4-1	TGCGCCAGCAGCCAAGTGTGGGGCGGGGCCGGGGAGCTGTTTTTT	CASSQVWGGAGELFF
.	.	TRBJ2-1	TRBV7-3	TGTGCCAGCAGCTTAACAGGAGATGAGCAGTTCTTC	CASSLTGDEQFF
.	.	TRBJ1-2	TRBV6-5	TGTGCCAGCAGTTCCCTCGTGGGGGCAGAAGGCTACACCTTC	CASSSLVGAEGYTF
TRBD1	.	TRBJ1-6	TRBV7-9	TGTGCCAGCAGCCTCCGACAGGGGAGTAATTCACCCCTCCACTTT	CASSLRQGSNSPLHF
TRBD2	.	TRBJ2-1	TRBV9	TGTGCCAGCAGCGTAGGGGACTACTTAGATGAGCAGTTCTTC	CASSVGDYLDEQFF
TRBD2	.	TRBJ2-1	TRBV7-6	TGTGCCAGCAGCTTAACGAGTCGCGGGAGTTCTCGGAGCTCCTACAATGAGCAGTTCTTC	CASSLTSRGSSRSSYNEQFF
.	.	TRBJ1-1	TRBV6-5	TGTGCCAGCAGTCTACAGGGAGGGACTGAAGCTTTCTTT	CASSLQGGTEAFF
TRBD2	.	TRBJ2-7	TRBV19	TGTGCCAGTAGTGACGGCGGGGGGCGAACCTACGAGCAGTACTTC	CASSDGGGRTYEQYF
TRBD1	.	TRBJ1-2	TRBV27	TGTGCCAGCAGACGACAGGGGAACTATGGCTACACCTTC	CASRRQGNYGYTF
TRBD1	.	TRBJ1-3	TRBV5-1	TGCGCCAGCAGCCCGGGAGGGGACAGGGTCCCCACCATATATTTT	CASSPGGDRVPTIYF
.	.	TRBJ2-7	TRBV28	TGTGCCAGCAGGCGGGAGGCAACAGGGGCGGGAGAGCAGTACTTC	CASRREATGAGEQYF
.	.	TRBJ1-1	TRBV5-8	TGTGCCAGCAGCTTGGAGACGACGGGTAAAGCTTTCTTT	CASSLETTGKAFF
.	once	TRBJ2-7	TRBV30	TGTGCCTACTGGATGGGGGGAGCCTACGAGCAGTACTTC	CAYWMGGAYEQYF
.	.	TRBJ2-1	TRBV11-3	TGTGCCAGCAGCTTCCGCGGCGGTTCCTACAATGAGCAGTTCTTC	CASSFRGGSYNEQFF
.	once	TRBJ2-1	TRBV7-2	TGTGCCAGCAGCTTCCGCGACTACAATGAGCAGTTCTTC	CASSFRDYNEQFF
TRBD1	.	TRBJ1-5	TRBV28	TGTGCCAGCAGTATCCCGGACAGGTTTCAGCCCCAGCATTTT	CASSIPDRFQPQHF
.	.	TRBJ1-5	TRBV7-2	TGTGCCAGCAGCCCACAGGGTGTTCAGCCCCAGCATTTT	CASSPQGVQPQHF
TRBD1	.	TRBJ1-4	TRBV5-1	TGCGCCAGCAGCCACAGGGGGCTCGATGAAAAACTGTTTTTT	CASSHRGLDEKLFF
.	.	TRBJ2-1	TRBV24-1	TGTGCCACCAGTGCGATCAGGGGCGGCGATGAGCAGTTCTTC	CATSAIRGGDEQFF
.	.	TRBJ2-7	TRBV29-1	TGCAGCGTTGAAACTAGCTGGGGCGAGCAGTACTTC	CSVETSWGEQYF
.	.	TRBJ2-7	TRBV27	TGTGCCAGCAGTTATAGCGGTTCACGCTCCTACGAGCAGTACTTC	CASSYSGSRSYEQYF
TRBD1	.	TRBJ1-6	TRBV6-4	TGTGCCAGCAGCCAGGGGGAATATAATTCACCCCTCCACTTT	CASSQGEYNSPLHF
TRBD2	.	TRBJ2-3	TRBV2	TGTGCCAGCAGCGCTGGACTAGCGGACACAGATACGCAGTATTTT	CASSAGLADTDTQYF
.	.	TRBJ1-6	TRBV13	TGTGCCAGCAGCTATGGTCCGGCACCCCTCCACTTT	CASSYGPAPLHF
.	.	TRBJ2-7	TRBV5-5	TGTGCCAGCAGCCACCCACGAGGAAACGGCTACGAGCAGTACTTC	CASSHPRGNGYEQYF
.	.	TRBJ2-1	TRBV9	TGTGCCAGCAGCGTAGTCTCTACTGAGCAGTTCTTC	CASSVVSTEQFF
.	.	TRBJ2-7	TRBV7-9	TGTGCCAGCAGCCTCCCGACAGAGTACGAGCAGTACTTC	CASSLPTEYEQYF